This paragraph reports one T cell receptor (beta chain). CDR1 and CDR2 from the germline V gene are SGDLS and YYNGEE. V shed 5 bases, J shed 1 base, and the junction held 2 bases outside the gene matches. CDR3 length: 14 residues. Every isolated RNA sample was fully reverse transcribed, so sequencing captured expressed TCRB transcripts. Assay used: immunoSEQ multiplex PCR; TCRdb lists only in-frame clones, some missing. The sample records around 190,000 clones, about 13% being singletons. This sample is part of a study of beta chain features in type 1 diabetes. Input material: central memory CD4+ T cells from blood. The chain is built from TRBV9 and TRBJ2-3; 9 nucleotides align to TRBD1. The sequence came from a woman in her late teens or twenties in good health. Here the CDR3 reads CASSRDRGTDTQYF. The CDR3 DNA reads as TGTGCCAGCAGTCGGGACAGGGGCACAGATACGCAGTATTTT.